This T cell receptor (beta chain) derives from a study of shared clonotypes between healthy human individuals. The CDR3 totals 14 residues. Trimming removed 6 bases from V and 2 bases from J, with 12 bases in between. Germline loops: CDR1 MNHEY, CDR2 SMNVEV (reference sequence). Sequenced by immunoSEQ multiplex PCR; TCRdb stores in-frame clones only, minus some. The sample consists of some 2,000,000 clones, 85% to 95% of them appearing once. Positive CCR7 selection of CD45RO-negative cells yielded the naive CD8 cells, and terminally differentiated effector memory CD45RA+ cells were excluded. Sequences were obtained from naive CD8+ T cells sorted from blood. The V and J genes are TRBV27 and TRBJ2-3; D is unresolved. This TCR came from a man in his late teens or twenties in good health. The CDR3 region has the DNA TGTGCCAGCAGCCCGTACGAGATCACAGATACGCAGTATTTT. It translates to CASSPYEITDTQYF.